This T cell receptor (beta chain) was profiled in a study of T cell responses to AZD1222 COVID-19 vaccine. Concerning this clone itself: Its antigen is not identified.

General study findings and limits: The peak T cell response came first, and repertoires were sampled only after it. The study found vaccine-associated CD4 TCRs spanning spike, dominant at 160-218 and 743-854. Only a handful of people who got AZD1222 tested seropositive at baseline. The donors showed a predominance of white British ancestry and of females, with possible underestimation of clonal diversity.

Some clones are missing from TCRdb's copy, which holds only in-frame ones; the method was immunoSEQ multiplex PCR. This sample yields 100,000 to 120,000 clones, of which 94% are seen a single time; 2.9% belongs to the top ten. Trimming removed 3 bases from V and 7 bases from J, with 6 bases in between. Germline-derived CDR1 and CDR2 are MNHEY and SVGAGI. The CDR3 sequence is 11 residues long. This TCR came from an adult who received the AZD1222 COVID-19 vaccine. The chain uses TRBV6-5 and TRBJ1-2; D unclear. This specimen was peripheral blood, taken 28 days after the second AZD1222 dose. CDR3 residues: CASSYGSGYTF. Here the CDR3 DNA reads TGTGCCAGCAGTTATGGTTCTGGCTACACCTTC.